Listed here is a single T cell receptor beta chain. Its target is not known. Time point given: blood at routine non-recurrence follow-up after resection. Whole RNA obtained from tumor, nontumor lung or frozen PBMC underwent sequencing without sorting. Trimming took off 6 bases at V and 1 base at J, with 9 bases between the two ends. Germline CDR1 SGHAT, CDR2 FQNNGV. This CDR3 is built from 13 residues. These data originate in a study of spatial heterogeneity in lung cancer. Study-wide background: When follow-up PBMC samples existed, they were sequenced (at a median of about 2 years after resection). In the raw reads, each unique TCR and UMI combination was present more than ten times on average. Overall study findings and caveats: At resection, ubiquitous expanded tumor TCRs appeared in blood more than at follow-up.

TCRdb processed the 5' RACE reads anew with MiXCR; each CDR3 protein has one entry. This sample has 110,000 or so distinct CDR3 sequences; approximately 10% occur once, and the top ten carry 20% to 25%. The genes are TRBV11-2 and TRBJ1-1; D not certain. Sequenced here: PBMCs, sampled at follow-up. The sequence derives from a female donor with early-stage non-small cell lung cancer. CDR3 protein: CASSFEGNTEAFF. Written as DNA, the CDR3 is TGTGCCAGCAGTTTTGAGGGGAACACTGAAGCTTTCTTT.